This TCR beta chain stems from a study of blood T cell repertoires in COVID-19. Some clones are missing from TCRdb's copy, which holds only in-frame ones; the method was immunoSEQ multiplex PCR. The data show under 150,000 clones, over 75% seen once. CDR1 and CDR2 (germline): SGHAT, FQDESV (reference sequence). The V end lost 5 bases, the J end lost 0 bases, and 14 bases lay between the germline ends. The CDR3 totals 15 residues. Cohorts were assigned according to the clinical history that participants reported. The chain has TRBV11-1 and TRBJ2-7; no clear D. The TCR was taken from a man in his fifties or sixties in a cohort exposed to, infected with or recovered from COVID-19 (not recorded which). The specimen was PBMCs or T cells enriched from blood (not recorded which). The CDR3 loop is CASSVSTVSSYEQYF. CDR3 bases: TGTGCCAGCAGCGTCTCCACGGTTAGCTCCTACGAGCAGTACTTC.